This T cell receptor (beta chain) was observed in a study of blood T cell repertoires in COVID-19. Study overall: Samples representing acute and convalescent COVID-19 were sourced from the United States, Italy and Spain. Sources were T cells, B-cell-depleted T cells, or PBMCs; the material itself was cDNA or gDNA.

During active infection, Seattle patients enrolled and were then monitored through disease. Germline CDR1 LGHDT, CDR2 YNNKEL (reference sequence). The V gene end was trimmed by 0 bases and the J gene end by 2 bases; junction bases not matched to a gene: 6. CDR3 length equals 16 residues. Per the original methods: Estimation of nucleated cell counts was performed using reference gene primer amplification. The method was immunoSEQ multiplex PCR; TCRdb's version includes in-frame clones alone and lacks a portion of them. That table gives V, J and clone size, and the DNA gave D and trimming. The table lists approximately 100,000 clones, 60% to 85% of them singletons.

The sequencing input was peripheral blood. The chain is built from TRBV3-1 (or the pseudogene TRBV3-2) and TRBJ2-7, with 8 bases identical to TRBD1. This receptor was taken from an elderly man with COVID-19, enrolled during active disease. DNA for the CDR3: TGTGCCAGCAGCCAAGACGCTGGACAGGGACCCTACGAGCAGTACTTC. Protein: CASSQDAGQGPYEQYF.